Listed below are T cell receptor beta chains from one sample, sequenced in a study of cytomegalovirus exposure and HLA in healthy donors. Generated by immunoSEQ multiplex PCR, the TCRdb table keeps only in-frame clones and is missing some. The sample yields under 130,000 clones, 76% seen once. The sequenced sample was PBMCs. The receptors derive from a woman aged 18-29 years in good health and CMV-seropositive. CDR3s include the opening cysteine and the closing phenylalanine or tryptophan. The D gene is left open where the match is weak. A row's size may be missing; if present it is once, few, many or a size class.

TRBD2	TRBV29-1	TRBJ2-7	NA	TGCAGCGTTCGGAGCGGGATATACGAGCAGTACTTC	CSVRSGIYEQYF
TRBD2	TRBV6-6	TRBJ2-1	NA	TGTGCCAGCAGTTCAAATAGCGGGGGCTCCTACAATGAGCAGTTCTTC	CASSSNSGGSYNEQFF
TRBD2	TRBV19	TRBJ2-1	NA	TGTGCCATTAGCATAGCGGGGTACAATGAGCAGTTCTTC	CAISIAGYNEQFF
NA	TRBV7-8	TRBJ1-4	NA	TGTGCCAGCAGCCAGGACAGCGGGAGGAGTGAAAAACTGTTTTTT	CASSQDSGRSEKLFF
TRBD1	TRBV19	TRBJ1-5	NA	TGTGCCAGTTGGCGGGGGACAGGGGGCGTCGGGCAGCCCCAGCATTTT	CASWRGTGGVGQPQHF
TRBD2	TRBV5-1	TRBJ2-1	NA	TGCGCCAGCAGCTTTTTAGCGGGGGGGTCCTACAATGAGCAGTTCTTC	CASSFLAGGSYNEQFF
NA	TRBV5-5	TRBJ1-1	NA	TGTGCCAGCAGCTTCTCTTGGAACACTGAAGCTTTCTTT	CASSFSWNTEAFF
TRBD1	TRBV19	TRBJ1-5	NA	TGTGCCAGTAGCCCCCGGACAGGGGAAGGCAATCAGCCCCAGCATTTT	CASSPRTGEGNQPQHF
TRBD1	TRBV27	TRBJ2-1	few	TGTGCCAGCAGTTTATCGCCTGGGACAGGGGCCTACAATGAGCAGTTCTTC	CASSLSPGTGAYNEQFF
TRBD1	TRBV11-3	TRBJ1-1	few	TGTGCCAGCAGCCTAGGACAGGGGAACACTGAAGCTTTCTTT	CASSLGQGNTEAFF
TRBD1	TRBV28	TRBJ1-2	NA	TGTGCCAGCAGTTTGATTGGGTCGGGGACAGGGGGCTTTTCAAACTATGGCTACACCTTC	CASSLIGSGTGGFSNYGYTF
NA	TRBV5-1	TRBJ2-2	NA	TGCGCCAGCAGCTTCCAGCGAGACACCGGGGAGCTGTTTTTT	CASSFQRDTGELFF
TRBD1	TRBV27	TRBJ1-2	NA	TGTGCCAGCAGACCCTCGGACAGGGGGCTTTATGGCTACACCTTC	CASRPSDRGLYGYTF
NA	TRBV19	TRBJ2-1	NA	TGTGCCACCTCAATGGGAGGAGGTGAGGTCTCCTACAATGAGCAGTTCTTC	CATSMGGGEVSYNEQFF
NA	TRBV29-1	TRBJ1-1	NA	TGCAGCGTTGAATTAGTGGGAGGGGGCACTGAAGCTTTCTTT	CSVELVGGGTEAFF
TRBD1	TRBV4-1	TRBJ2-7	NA	TGCGCCAGCAGCCACCAACTGACAGGGTCCCGTTCCCTATCCTACGAGCAGTACTTC	CASSHQLTGSRSLSYEQYF
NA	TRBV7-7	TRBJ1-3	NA	TGTGCTAGCAGCTTAGATCAGGGCTCTGGAAACACCATATATTTT	CASSLDQGSGNTIYF
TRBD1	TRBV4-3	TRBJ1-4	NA	TGCGCCAGCAGCCAAGTCGGTACAGGGGAGATGGAAAAACTGTTTTTT	CASSQVGTGEMEKLFF
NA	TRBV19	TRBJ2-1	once	TGTGCCAGTAGTGAGTGGCAGGGGATAAGCTACAATGAGCAGTTCTTC	CASSEWQGISYNEQFF
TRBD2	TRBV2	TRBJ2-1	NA	TGTGCCACGCAGCGGGAGGCCTACAATGAGCAGTTCTTC	CATQREAYNEQFF
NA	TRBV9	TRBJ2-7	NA	TGTGCCAGCAGCGGTCCCCTAGGGGGCGAGCAGTACTTC	CASSGPLGGEQYF
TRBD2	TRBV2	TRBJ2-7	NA	TGTGCCAGCAGTAATCCACTAGCGCAACAATTGCCCTACGAGCAGTACTTC	CASSNPLAQQLPYEQYF
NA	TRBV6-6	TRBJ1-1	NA	TGTGCCAGCAGTTACCAGGGTCGGGACACTGAAGCTTTCTTT	CASSYQGRDTEAFF
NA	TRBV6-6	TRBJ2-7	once	TGTGCCAGCAGAAGGACAGATATGCCAACCTACGAGCAGTACTTC	CASRRTDMPTYEQYF
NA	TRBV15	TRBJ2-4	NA	TGTGCCACCAGCAGAGAAGGAGGAAAAAACATTCAGTACTTC	CATSREGGKNIQYF
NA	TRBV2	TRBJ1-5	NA	TGTGCCAGCAGTGAAAGCCTCGGCCGGGGGCCCCAGCATTTT	CASSESLGRGPQHF
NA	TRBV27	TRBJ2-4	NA	TGTGCCAGCAGTTTGGGCCGGGAGAACATTCAGTACTTC	CASSLGRENIQYF